The sequence of this TCR beta chain was determined in a study of T cells in localized non-small cell lung cancer. General study results and limits: Exceeding tumor, uninvolved adjacent lung had the highest T cell clonality. Longer overall survival was seen with higher T cell density measured in blood. Because sequencing included only one region (of the tumor), heterogeneity remains possible. Of the top 100 tumor clones, median 57 were in adjacent lung, some 29 among its top 100.

The V end was cut by 10 bases, the J end by 4 bases, with 11 bases between. This CDR3 contains 11 residues. CDR1 is MNHNS and CDR2 is SASEGT in the germline V gene. Notes on this clone: Antigen unknown.

Produced via immunoSEQ multiplex PCR; TCRdb's table is partial and in-frame only. The table has about 35,000 clones, less than 95% seen once. The sequence was obtained from a female donor at least 60 years old with stage II lung adenocarcinoma. The specimen was peripheral blood mononuclear cells, collected before any cancer treatment. This rearrangement joins TRBV6-1 to TRBJ2-7; D call uncertain. The DNA of the CDR3 is TGTGCCATCTATTTCCCTTACGAGCAGTACTTC. Its translation: CAIYFPYEQYF.